A single sample gave rise to the 22 T cell receptor beta chains below, sequenced in a study of Ad26.COV2.S vaccination and SARS-CoV-2 variants. Treatment denoted: roughly 19 received Ad26.COV2.S at low or high dose, single or two shots; roughly five received placebo; per-sample allocation not given. Samples were taken on day 63 after the first vaccine or placebo injection. Repertoires were generated with immunoSEQ multiplex PCR, while TCRdb's copy carries only in-frame clones and drops some. Of 350,000 to 500,000 clones listed, around 91% are singletons. The sample here was peripheral blood, taken in a trial of Ad26.COV2.S vaccine versus placebo. The receptors were sampled from a person between 18 and 65 years old who received the Ad26.COV2.S COVID-19 vaccine or a placebo.

The rearrangement uses TRBV28 and TRBJ2-7, with D perhaps matching TRBD2 (6 bases). Trimming left V 10 bases short and J 0 bases short, with 16 bases between. The length of the CDR3 is 14 residues. Germline values: CDR1 MDHEN, CDR2 SYDVKM. The CDR3 here is CATLSRDFSYEQYF. In DNA, the CDR3 is TGTGCCACCCTTTCCCGGGACTTCTCCTACGAGCAGTACTTC.

This sequence joins TRBV5-1 and TRBJ2-5, with TRBD2 identical over 14 bases. In germline, CDR1 is SGHRS, CDR2 YFSETQ. The CDR3 totals 15 residues. Unmatched junction bases numbered 4, after V lost 5 bases and J lost 4 bases. The CDR3 is CASRTSGREGETQYF. CDR3 nucleotides: TGCGCCAGCAGGACTAGCGGGAGGGAAGGAGAGACCCAGTACTTC.

The rearrangement uses TRBV2 and TRBJ2-1; 8 bases map to TRBD2. The CDR3 loop spans 15 amino acids. The V segment lost 10 bases and the J segment 7 bases; nucleotides outside the gene matches: 15. Per the germline V gene, CDR1 is SNHLY and CDR2 is FYNNEI. For the CDR3, the DNA is TGTGCCACCTTGGGAAAGCGGGAGCTTGATAATGAGCAGTTCTTC. Translated, it gives CATLGKRELDNEQFF.

This chain joins TRBV13 and TRBJ1-3; no clear D gene. The CDR3 contains 15 residues. In germline, CDR1 is PRHDT, CDR2 FYEKMQ (reference sequence). Trimming took off 1 base at V and 0 bases at J, with 7 bases between the two ends. This CDR3 reads CASSLDDGSGNTIYF. DNA of the CDR3: TGTGCCAGCAGCTTAGACGATGGCTCTGGAAACACCATATATTTT.

The chain employs TRBV7-8 and TRBJ2-1; no firm D call. Germline V gene sequence: CDR1 SGHVS, CDR2 FQNEAQ. V dropped 5 bases and J dropped 1 base, with 18 bases sitting between them. The CDR3 contains 17 residues. CDR3 sequence (DNA): TGTGCCAGCAGCCTCCAGGACCTACATGATTCCTACAATGAGCAGTTCTTC. It codes for CASSLQDLHDSYNEQFF.

V usage is TRBV7-3 and J usage is TRBJ2-3; tentatively, D is TRBD2 (5 bases). This CDR3 is built from 14 residues. CDR1 is SGHTA and CDR2 is FQGTGA in the germline V gene. V was shortened by 5 bases and J by 6 bases, with 15 bases between the two germline ends. The CDR3 loop is CASSRVRGSDTQYF. The DNA of the CDR3 is TGTGCCAGCAGCCGGGTGAGAGGGTCTGATACGCAGTATTTT.

The CDR3 region is CASSSGGSYNEQFF. The CDR3, as DNA: TGTGCCAGCAGTTCGGGCGGGAGTTACAATGAGCAGTTCTTC. The chain is built from TRBV27 and TRBJ2-1; 7 bases are a match to TRBD2. Trimming cost V 4 bases and J 4 bases; bases outside gene matches: 4. Germline assignment: CDR1 MNHEY and CDR2 SMNVEV (reference sequence). The CDR3 has 14 residues.

The V and J genes are TRBV29-1 and TRBJ2-1; TRBD2 matches at 10 bases. Germline values: CDR1 SQVTM, CDR2 ANQGSEA. With V trimmed by 3 bases and J by 4 bases, 9 bases remained unmatched. The CDR3 sequence is 16 residues long. The CDR3 region is CSVDLSSGSMYNEQFF. DNA of the CDR3: TGCAGCGTTGATCTTTCTAGCGGGAGTATGTACAATGAGCAGTTCTTC.

This chain joins TRBV18 and TRBJ1-2, with D uncertain. This CDR3 region has 14 residues. With 1 base removed from V and 0 bases from J, the gap between germline ends came to 6 bases. Per germline, CDR1 KGHSH and CDR2 LQKENI. The CDR3 reads CASSPQESNYGYTF. CDR3 sequence (DNA): TGTGCCAGCTCACCACAGGAATCTAACTATGGCTACACCTTC.

The V call is TRBV5-6, the J call TRBJ2-3, with 7 bases lining up with TRBD2. The V and J ends lost 2 bases and 6 bases, in that order; junction bases with no gene match: 9. CDR3 length: 15 residues. CDR1 and CDR2 from the germline V gene are SGHDT and YYEEEE. The chain's CDR3 is CASSFDSSGADTQYF. DNA for the CDR3: TGTGCCAGCAGCTTTGACTCTAGCGGCGCGGATACGCAGTATTTT.

The table lists this clone with a count of one. The V and J genes are TRBV29-1 and TRBJ2-1; 9 bases line up with TRBD2. After removal of 6 bases from V and 3 bases from J, the junction contained 3 bases not matched to a gene. The CDR3 spans 13 residues. Germline CDR1 and CDR2: SQVTM and ANQGSEA. CDR3 sequence reads: CSVAGGSYNEQFF. The CDR3 DNA sequence: TGCAGCGTCGCGGGAGGGAGCTACAATGAGCAGTTCTTC.

On this clone: Other DNA sequences in this sample translate to the same CDR3. The chain links TRBV24-1 to TRBJ2-7, with TRBD1 as a possible D gene (5 bases). With 3 bases removed from V and 3 bases from J, the gap between germline ends came to 5 bases. CDR3 length: 12 residues. Germline V gene sequence: CDR1 KGHDR, CDR2 SFDVKD. The CDR3 here is CATSDDSYEQYF. The CDR3 DNA is TGTGCCACCAGTGATGACAGCTACGAGCAGTACTTC.

J is TRBJ2-5 and V is TRBV3-1 (or the pseudogene TRBV3-2), with TRBD1 matching over 7 bases. V lost 4 bases and J lost 5; bases outside the gene matches: 10. The CDR3 is 15 amino acids. Germline V CDR1 and CDR2: LGHDT, YNNKEL (reference sequence). CDR3 loop: CASSPSRTGRETQYF. CDR3 bases: TGTGCCAGCAGCCCTTCCCGGACAGGCAGGGAGACCCAGTACTTC.

Remarks on this clone: One end of the junction fails to match germline, which may point to a read error. This chain connects TRBV28 to TRBJ1-1; D remains ambiguous. Germline V gives CDR1 MDHEN, CDR2 SYDVKM. CDR3 size: 13 residues. The CDR3 loop reads CASSLWRNTEAFF. CDR3 bases: TGTGCCAGCAGTCTATGGAGGAACACTGAAGCTTTCTTT.

The chain employs TRBV7-9 and TRBJ2-1, with a weak D call TRBD2 (6 bases). This CDR3 is built from 14 residues. V lost 0 bases and J lost 8, with 11 bases in between. Germline-derived CDR1 and CDR2 are SEHNR and FQNEAQ (reference sequence). The CDR3 reads CASSLAGGRYEQFF. The CDR3 DNA reads TGTGCCAGCAGCTTAGCCGGAGGGCGCTATGAGCAGTTCTTC. The full variable domain, its missing parts supplied by reference TRBV7-9 and TRBJ2-1, is DTGVSQNPRHKITKRGQNVTFRCDPISEHNRLYWYRQTLGQGPEFLTYFQNEAQLEKSRLLSDRFSAERPKGSFSTLEIQRTEQGDSAMYLCASSLAGGRYEQFFGPGTRLTVL.

This rearrangement joins TRBV5-1 to TRBJ2-2; possibly TRBD2 for D (5 bases). The CDR3 sequence is 14 residues long. The germline V and J ends were trimmed by 5 bases and 0 bases, with 8 bases remaining between them. Per germline, CDR1 SGHRS and CDR2 YFSETQ. The CDR3 DNA is TGCGCCAGCAGAACGGGATCGAACACCGGGGAGCTGTTTTTT. As protein: CASRTGSNTGELFF. The variable domain in full, with the rest retrieved from reference TRBV5-1 and TRBJ2-2, is KAGVTQTPRYLIKTRGQQVTLSCSPISGHRSVSWYQQTPGQGLQFLFEYFSETQRNKGNFPGRFSGRQFSNSRSEMNVSTLELGDSALYLCASRTGSNTGELFFGEGSRLTVL.

The chain links TRBV19 to TRBJ1-1, with D uncertain. Deletions cut 6 bases from V and 3 bases from J, with 11 bases between. The CDR3 totals 13 residues. Germline loops: CDR1 LNHDA, CDR2 SQIVND (reference sequence). DNA for the CDR3: TGTGCCAGTAGCCCGATGTTAGACACTGAAGCTTTCTTT. Residues: CASSPMLDTEAFF.

This clone was seen more than once but under ten times. The genes are TRBV7-2 and TRBJ2-7, with 10 bases identical to TRBD2. V shed 4 bases, J shed 9 bases, and the junction held 12 bases outside the gene matches. The CDR3 extends over 15 amino acids. Looked up from germline, CDR1 is SGHTA and CDR2 is FQGNSA. CDR3 coding DNA: TGTGCCAGCAGCTATTCCGGGACTAGCGCCGTGACGCAGTACTTC. This codes for CASSYSGTSAVTQYF.

The rearrangement joins TRBV27 to TRBJ2-2; possibly TRBD1 for D (6 bases). Looked up from germline, CDR1 is MNHEY and CDR2 is SMNVEV (reference sequence). V was cut by 3 bases and J by 0 bases, with 8 bases left in between. The CDR3 loop spans 15 amino acids. Written as DNA, the CDR3 is TGTGCCAGCAGTTTCAGGGGTACGAACACCGGGGAGCTGTTTTTT. Its translation is CASSFRGTNTGELFF.

CDR3 amino acids: CACTNSGNTIYF. DNA of the CDR3: TGTGCCTGCACCAACTCTGGAAACACCATATATTTT. The chain links TRBV30 to TRBJ1-3; no clear D. Germline lookup yields CDR1 GTSNPN and CDR2 SVGIG (reference sequence). The CDR3 consists of 12 residues. Trimming took 6 bases from V and 0 from J, leaving 6 bases between them. The full variable domain, with the rest looked up from reference TRBV30 and TRBJ1-3, is SQTIHQWPATLVQPVGSPLSLECTVEGTSNPNLYWYRQAAGRGLQLLFYSVGIGQISSEVPQNLSASRPQDRQFILSSKKLLLSDSGFYLCACTNSGNTIYFGEGSWLTVV.

This sequence joins TRBV7-3 and TRBJ2-5, with 7 bases that match TRBD2. The CDR3 length is 13 residues. The V and J ends lost 5 bases and 5 bases, in that order; junction bases with no gene match: 5. The germline CDR1 and CDR2 sequences are SGHTA and FQGTGA. The CDR3 spells CASSPLGGETQYF. The CDR3 coding sequence is TGTGCCAGCAGCCCCTTGGGAGGGGAGACCCAGTACTTC.

V and J are TRBV5-1 and TRBJ1-4, with D possibly matching TRBD1 (5 bases). The germline V gene encodes CDR1 SGHRS and CDR2 YFSETQ. The CDR3 spans 14 residues. The V gene lost 4 bases and the J gene lost 8 bases, with 15 bases spanning the gap. This CDR3 reads CASSPDAGTEKLFF. The DNA for the CDR3 is TGCGCCAGCAGCCCGGATGCAGGGACGGAAAAACTGTTTTTT.